This T cell receptor beta chain was profiled in a study of blood T cell repertoires in COVID-19. Study information: Donors in the United States, Italy and Spain gave samples during acute or convalescent COVID-19.

Seattle cases were enrolled at active infection and followed longitudinally. The CDR3 length is 15 residues. In germline, CDR1 is KGHSH, CDR2 LQKENI. Germline trimming cut 0 bases from V and 4 bases from J; bases unmatched to any gene: 4. This clone occurred once. Authors' data handling: Reference gene primers were amplified, and this amplification served to estimate nucleated cell counts. The assay was immunoSEQ multiplex PCR, and TCRdb's table has in-frame clones only and misses some. The V and J calls and clone size come from that table; D and trimming were worked out from the DNA. This table holds 300,000 to 350,000 clones, around 86% found once.

This rearrangement joins TRBV18 to TRBJ2-3; TRBD1 matches 7 bases. The sample comprised peripheral blood. The receptor was derived from a woman between 50 and 59 years old with COVID-19, enrolled during active disease. CDR3 DNA: TGTGCCAGCTCACCACCGGGGACAGCTCCAGATACGCAGTATTTT. The encoded protein is CASSPPGTAPDTQYF.